Detailed here is one T cell receptor beta chain. From germline, CDR1 is SGHTA and CDR2 FQGNSA. V was shortened by 4 bases and J by 5 bases, with 14 bases between the two germline ends. This CDR3 is built from 14 residues. This table comes from immunoSEQ multiplex PCR, and its TCRdb copy is limited to in-frame clones, with some not included. The table records around 78,000 clones, approximately 80% of them present only once. These data belong to a study of early stage breast cancer tumors. Material for sequencing was blood. V is TRBV7-2 and J is TRBJ1-2; D might be TRBD1 (5 bases). The sequence derives from a person between 60 and 69 years old with breast cancer. CDR3 nucleotide sequence: TGTGCCAGCAGCTCATTTCTAGGGACGTATGGCTACACCTTC. It translates to CASSSFLGTYGYTF. Full variable domain (remainder filled in from reference TRBV7-2 and TRBJ1-2): GAGVSQSPSNKVTEKGKDVELRCDPISGHTALYWYRQSLGQGLEFLIYFQGNSAPDKSGLPSDRFSAERTGGSVSTLTIQRTQQEDSAVYLCASSSFLGTYGYTFGSGTRLTVV.